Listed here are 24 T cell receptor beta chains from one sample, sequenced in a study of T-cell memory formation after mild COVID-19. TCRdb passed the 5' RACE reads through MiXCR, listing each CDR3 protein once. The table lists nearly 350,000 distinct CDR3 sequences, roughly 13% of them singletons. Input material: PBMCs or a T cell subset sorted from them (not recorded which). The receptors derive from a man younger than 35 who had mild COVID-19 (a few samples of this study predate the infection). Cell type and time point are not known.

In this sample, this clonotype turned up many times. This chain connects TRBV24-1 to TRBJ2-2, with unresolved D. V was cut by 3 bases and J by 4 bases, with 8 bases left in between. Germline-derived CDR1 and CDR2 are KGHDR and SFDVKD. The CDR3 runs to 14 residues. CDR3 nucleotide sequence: TGTGCCACCAGTGATCAGACGGTCACCGGGGAGCTGTTTTTT. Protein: CATSDQTVTGELFF.

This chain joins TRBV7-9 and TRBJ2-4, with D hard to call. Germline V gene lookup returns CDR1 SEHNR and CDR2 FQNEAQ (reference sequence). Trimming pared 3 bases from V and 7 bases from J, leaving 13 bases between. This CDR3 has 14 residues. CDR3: CASSLTTSPNIQYF. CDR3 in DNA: TGTGCCAGCAGCTTGACGACATCCCCTAACATTCAGTACTTC.

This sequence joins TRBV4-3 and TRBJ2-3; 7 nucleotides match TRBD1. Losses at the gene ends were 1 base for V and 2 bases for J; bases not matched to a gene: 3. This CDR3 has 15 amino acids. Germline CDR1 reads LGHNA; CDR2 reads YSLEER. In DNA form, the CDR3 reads TGCGCCAGCAGCCAAGGGGGACAGCTCACAGATACGCAGTATTTT. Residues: CASSQGGQLTDTQYF.

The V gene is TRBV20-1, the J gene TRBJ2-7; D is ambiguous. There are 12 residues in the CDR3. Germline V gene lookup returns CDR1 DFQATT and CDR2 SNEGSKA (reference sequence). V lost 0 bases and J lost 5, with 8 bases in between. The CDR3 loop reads CSAREGTNEQYV. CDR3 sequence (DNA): TGCAGTGCTAGAGAGGGAACAAACGAGCAGTACGTC.

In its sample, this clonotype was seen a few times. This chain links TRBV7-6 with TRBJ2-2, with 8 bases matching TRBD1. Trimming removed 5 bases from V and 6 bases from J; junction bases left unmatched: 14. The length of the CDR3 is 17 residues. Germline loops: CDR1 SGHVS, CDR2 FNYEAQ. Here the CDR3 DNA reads TGTGCCAGCAGCCTGATGGGGACAGGTCGTGACGCCGGGGAGCTGTTTTTT. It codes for CASSLMGTGRDAGELFF. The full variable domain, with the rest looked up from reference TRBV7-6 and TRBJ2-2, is GAGVSQSPRYKVTKRGQDVALRCDPISGHVSLYWYRQALGQGPEFLTYFNYEAQQDKSGLPNDRFSAERPEGSISTLTIQRTEQRDSAMYRCASSLMGTGRDAGELFFGEGSRLTVL.

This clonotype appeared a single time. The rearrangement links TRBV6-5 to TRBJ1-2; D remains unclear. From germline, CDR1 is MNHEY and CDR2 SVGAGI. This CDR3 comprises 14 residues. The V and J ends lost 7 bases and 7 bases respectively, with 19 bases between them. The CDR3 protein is CASTWRVGSSGYTF. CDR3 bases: TGTGCCAGCACCTGGCGGGTCGGGTCCTCTGGCTACACCTTC.

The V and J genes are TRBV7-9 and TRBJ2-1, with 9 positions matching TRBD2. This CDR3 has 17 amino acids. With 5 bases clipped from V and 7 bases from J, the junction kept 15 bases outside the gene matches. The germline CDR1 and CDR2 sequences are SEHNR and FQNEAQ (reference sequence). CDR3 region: CASSPRGGTSFGNEQFF. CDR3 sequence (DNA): TGTGCCAGCAGCCCTCGGGGGGGGACTAGCTTCGGGAATGAGCAGTTCTTC.

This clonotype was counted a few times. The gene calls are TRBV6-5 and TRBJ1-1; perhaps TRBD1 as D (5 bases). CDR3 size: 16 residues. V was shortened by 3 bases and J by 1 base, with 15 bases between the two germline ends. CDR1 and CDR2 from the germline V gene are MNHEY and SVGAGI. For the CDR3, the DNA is TGTGCCAGCAGTTATAGCTCCGGGACCGAGAACACTGAAGCTTTCTTT. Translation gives CASSYSSGTENTEAFF.

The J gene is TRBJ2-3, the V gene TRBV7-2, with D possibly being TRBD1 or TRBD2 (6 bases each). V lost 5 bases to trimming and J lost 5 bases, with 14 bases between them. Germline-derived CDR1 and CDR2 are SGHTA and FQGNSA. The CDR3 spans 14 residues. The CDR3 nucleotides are TGTGCCAGCAGCCCGGGGGCCGGGAAAGATACGCAGTATTTT. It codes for CASSPGAGKDTQYF.

CDR3 loop: CASSQGTDRRNYGYTF. The CDR3, as DNA: TGTGCCAGCAGCCAAGGTACGGACAGAAGGAACTATGGCTACACCTTC. The gene calls are TRBV3-1 and TRBJ1-2; a weak D match, TRBD1 (6 bases). Between the trimmed V and J ends, which lost 1 base and 2 bases, there was a span of 14 bases. Germline V gene data show CDR1 as LGHDT and CDR2 as YNNKEL (reference sequence). This CDR3 has 16 residues.

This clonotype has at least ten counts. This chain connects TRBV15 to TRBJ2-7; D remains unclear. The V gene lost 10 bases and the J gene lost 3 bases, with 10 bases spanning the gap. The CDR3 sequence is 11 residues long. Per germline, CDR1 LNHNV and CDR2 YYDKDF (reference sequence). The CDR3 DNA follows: TGTGCCAACGCCCCGGGCTACGAGCAGTACGTC. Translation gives CANAPGYEQYV.

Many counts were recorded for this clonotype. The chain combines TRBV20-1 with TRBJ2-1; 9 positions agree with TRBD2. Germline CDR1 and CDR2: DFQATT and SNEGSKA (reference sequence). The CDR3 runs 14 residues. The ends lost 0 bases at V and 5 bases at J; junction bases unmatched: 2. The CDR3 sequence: CSAREVAGDNEQFF. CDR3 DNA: TGCAGTGCTAGAGAGGTAGCGGGGGACAATGAGCAGTTCTTC.

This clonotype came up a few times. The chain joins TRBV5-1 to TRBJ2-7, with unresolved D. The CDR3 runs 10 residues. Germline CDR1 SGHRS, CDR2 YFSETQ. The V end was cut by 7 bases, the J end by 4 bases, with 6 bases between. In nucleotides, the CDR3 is TGCGCCAGCGGAGTATACGAGCAGTACTTC. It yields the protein CASGVYEQYF.

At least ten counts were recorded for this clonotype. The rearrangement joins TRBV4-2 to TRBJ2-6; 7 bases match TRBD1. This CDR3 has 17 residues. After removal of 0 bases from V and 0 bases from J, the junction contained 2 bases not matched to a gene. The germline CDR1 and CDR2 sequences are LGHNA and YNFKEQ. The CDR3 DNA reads TGTGCCAGCAGCCAAGATCGGGACAGCTCTGGGGCCAACGTCCTGACTTTC. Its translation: CASSQDRDSSGANVLTF.

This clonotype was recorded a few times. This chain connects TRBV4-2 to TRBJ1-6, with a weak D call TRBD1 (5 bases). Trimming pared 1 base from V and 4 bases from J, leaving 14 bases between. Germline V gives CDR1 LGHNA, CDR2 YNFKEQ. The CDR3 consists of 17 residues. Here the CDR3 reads CASSQVEGPDYNSPLHF. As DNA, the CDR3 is TGTGCCAGCAGCCAAGTAGAGGGGCCCGATTATAATTCACCCCTCCACTTT.

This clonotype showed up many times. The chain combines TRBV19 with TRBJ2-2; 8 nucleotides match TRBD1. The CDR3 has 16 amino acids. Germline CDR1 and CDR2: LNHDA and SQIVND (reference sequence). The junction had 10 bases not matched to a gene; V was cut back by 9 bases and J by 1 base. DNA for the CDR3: TGTGCCAGCCGCCGAATAGACAGGGGGAACACCGGGGAGCTGTTTTTT. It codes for CASRRIDRGNTGELFF. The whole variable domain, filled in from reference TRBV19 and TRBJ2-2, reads DGGITQSPKYLFRKEGQNVTLSCEQNLNHDAMYWYRQDPGQGLRLIYYSQIVNDFQKGDIAEGYSVSREKKESFPLTVTSAQKNPTAFYLCASRRIDRGNTGELFFGEGSRLTVL.

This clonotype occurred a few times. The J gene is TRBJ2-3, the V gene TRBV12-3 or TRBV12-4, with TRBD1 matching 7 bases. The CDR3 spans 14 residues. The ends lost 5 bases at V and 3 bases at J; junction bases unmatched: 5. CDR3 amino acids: CASSPQGQTDTQYF. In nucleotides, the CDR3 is TGTGCCAGCAGTCCACAGGGACAGACAGATACGCAGTATTTT.

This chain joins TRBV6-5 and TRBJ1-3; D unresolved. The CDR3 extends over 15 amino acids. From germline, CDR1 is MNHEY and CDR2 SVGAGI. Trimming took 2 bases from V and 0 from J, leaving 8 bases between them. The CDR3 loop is CASSYDVSSGNTIYF. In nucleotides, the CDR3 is TGTGCCAGCAGTTACGACGTCAGCTCTGGAAACACCATATATTTT.

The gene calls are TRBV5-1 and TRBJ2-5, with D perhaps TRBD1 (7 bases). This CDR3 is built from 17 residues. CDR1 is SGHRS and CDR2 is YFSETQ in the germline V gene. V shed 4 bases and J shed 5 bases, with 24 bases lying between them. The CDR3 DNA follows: TGCGCCAGCAGCCCGGGGGCAGGGGGTTCGTTCCAGGAGACCCAGTACTTC. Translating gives CASSPGAGGSFQETQYF.

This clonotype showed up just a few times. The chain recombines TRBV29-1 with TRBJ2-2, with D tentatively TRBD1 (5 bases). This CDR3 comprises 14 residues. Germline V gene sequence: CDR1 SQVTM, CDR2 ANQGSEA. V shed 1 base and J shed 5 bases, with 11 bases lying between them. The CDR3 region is CSVEVGAGTGELFF. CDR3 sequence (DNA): TGCAGCGTTGAAGTTGGGGCAGGGACCGGGGAGCTGTTTTTT.

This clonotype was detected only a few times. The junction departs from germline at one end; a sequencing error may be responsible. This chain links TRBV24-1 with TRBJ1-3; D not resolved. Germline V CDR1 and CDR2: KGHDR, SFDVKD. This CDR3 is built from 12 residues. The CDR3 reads CATSAAGNTIYF. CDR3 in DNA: TGTGCCACGTCGGCGGCTGGGAACACCATATATTTT.

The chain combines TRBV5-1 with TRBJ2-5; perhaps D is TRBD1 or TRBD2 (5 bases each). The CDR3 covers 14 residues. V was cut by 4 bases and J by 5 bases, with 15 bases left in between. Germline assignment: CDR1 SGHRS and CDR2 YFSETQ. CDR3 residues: CASSTRGREETQYF. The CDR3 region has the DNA TGCGCCAGCAGCACCCGCGGCAGGGAGGAGACCCAGTACTTC.

Written as DNA, the CDR3 is TGTGCCAGCACCGAAGGGGGTCAGGGGATGGAGACCCAGTACTTC. Translation: CASTEGGQGMETQYF. This chain uses TRBV6-6 with TRBJ2-5; a weak D match, TRBD1 (6 bases). Germline V lookup: CDR1 MNHNY, CDR2 SVGAGI (reference sequence). Trimming removed 7 bases at V and 5 bases at J, with 20 bases between. This CDR3 has 15 amino acids.

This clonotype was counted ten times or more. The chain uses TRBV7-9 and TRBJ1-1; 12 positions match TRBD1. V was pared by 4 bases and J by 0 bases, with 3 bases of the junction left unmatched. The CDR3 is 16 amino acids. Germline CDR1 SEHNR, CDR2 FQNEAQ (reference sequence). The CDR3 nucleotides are TGTGCCAGCAGCTCAGGGACAGGGGGCGTGAACACTGAAGCTTTCTTT. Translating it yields CASSSGTGGVNTEAFF.